This T cell receptor beta chain was recorded in a study of blood T cells in healthy people across ages. No fewer than 6 micrograms of total RNA were isolated from every sample. Together with a sample-barcoded 5' primer, a J-beta primer mix was included in a second PCR lasting roughly 7 to 11 cycles. The template-switch adaptor, which had 12 random nucleotides, put a tag on each cDNA molecule. TCRdb re-analysed the 5' RACE reads in MiXCR, keeping a single row per CDR3 protein. Among fewer than 1,000,000 distinct CDR3 sequences listed, roughly 44% were seen once. The V and J ends lost 2 bases and 1 base respectively, with 12 bases between them. Germline V lookup: CDR1 MNHEY, CDR2 SVGEGT. This CDR3 comprises 15 residues.

V gene TRBV6-2 or TRBV6-3 combines with J gene TRBJ2-7, with D tentatively TRBD2 (6 bases). The sequence was collected from a man between 60 and 70 years old in good health. Sequences were obtained from blood. The CDR3 loop reads CASSYAGRNSYEQYF. The DNA for the CDR3 is TGTGCCAGCAGTTACGCGGGACGGAATTCCTACGAGCAGTACTTC.